The clone carrying this TCR beta chain was detected only a few times. Its antigen is still unknown. This specimen comes from a study of T cell responses to AZD1222 COVID-19 vaccine. This table comes from immunoSEQ multiplex PCR, and its TCRdb copy is limited to in-frame clones, with some not included. Of under 140,000 clones in the sample, about 94% were seen once. There are 15 residues in the CDR3. CDR1 is LNHDA and CDR2 is SQIVND in the germline V gene (reference sequence). Trimming took off 4 bases at V and 6 bases at J, with 13 bases between the two ends. The study, taken as a whole, reports: As reported, nearly half of all spike-specific TCRs target variant regions that are unmutated. An increase in Spike-specific TCR breadth and depth was observed after two AZD1222 doses.

The sequencing used peripheral blood, collected 28 days after the second AZD1222 dose. The rearrangement uses TRBV19 and TRBJ1-6, with a tentative D call TRBD1 (6 bases). The receptor comes from an adult who received the AZD1222 COVID-19 vaccine. For the CDR3, the DNA is TGTGCCAGTAGTAGTCACGGGGGCGGTAATTCACCCCTCCACTTT. It translates to CASSSHGGGNSPLHF.